Below are 6 T cell receptor beta chains sequenced from a single sample in a study of Tregs in tolerant kidney transplant recipients. Related graft donors supplied nonmyeloablative bone marrow transplants, and mixed chimerism was transient. TCRdb keeps only in-frame clones here, not all; method: immunoSEQ multiplex PCR. Of tens of thousands of clones in the sample, roughly 90% are singletons; the top ten hold about 1.4%. Sequences were derived from CD4+ T cells from blood (PBMCs), sampled 24 months after the transplant. The receptors here all came from a human patient who received a combined kidney and bone marrow transplant. These T cells may partly come from the graft donor.

The chain carries TRBV28 and TRBJ2-6, with a weak D call TRBD1 (7 bases). Trimming took off 6 bases at V and 0 bases at J, with 15 bases between the two ends. The germline gives CDR1 MDHEN, CDR2 SYDVKM. There are 17 residues in the CDR3. The CDR3 DNA is TGTGCCAGCAGCCACAGGGGAGGAGGCTCTGGGGCCAACGTCCTGACTTTC. Translating gives CASSHRGGGSGANVLTF.

The chain combines TRBV19 with TRBJ2-1; TRBD2 matches 10 bases. This CDR3 comprises 16 residues. With V trimmed by 1 base and J by 7 bases, 7 bases remained unmatched. Germline assignment: CDR1 LNHDA and CDR2 SQIVND (reference sequence). The CDR3 nucleotides read TGTGCCAGTAGTATAGTGGGTAGCGGGAGGCTTAATGAGCAGTTCTTC. Translated: CASSIVGSGRLNEQFF.

V usage is TRBV4-1 and J usage is TRBJ2-2; D might be TRBD1 (7 bases). The germline V gene has CDR1 MGHRA and CDR2 YSYEKL. The CDR3 runs to 17 residues. V lost 5 bases, J lost 0 bases, and 16 bases lay in between. This chain's CDR3 is CASSTLGRGANTGELFF. CDR3 DNA: TGCGCCAGCAGCACACTTGGCAGGGGGGCGAACACCGGGGAGCTGTTTTTT.

The sample holds a few counts of this clone. The genes are TRBV27 and TRBJ1-3; D may be TRBD1 (6 bases). Trimming took off 2 bases at V and 0 bases at J, with 8 bases between the two ends. This CDR3 has 15 amino acids. Germline values: CDR1 MNHEY, CDR2 SMNVEV (reference sequence). CDR3 residues: CASSLQGSSGNTIYF. The CDR3 DNA is TGTGCCAGCAGTTTACAGGGGTCCTCTGGAAACACCATATATTTT.

On this clone: A junction boundary mismatches the germline segment, possibly from a read error. The same CDR3 arises from other DNA sequences in this sample as well. Written as DNA, the CDR3 is TGTGCCATCAGTGTGGAGGTTATGGGTAATTCCCCCCTCCACTTT. This codes for CAISVEVMGNSPLHF. This chain joins TRBV10-3 and TRBJ1-6, with D hard to call. This CDR3 is 15 amino acids long. Germline CDR1 and CDR2: ENHRY and SYGVKD.

The chain uses TRBV4-3 and TRBJ2-1; D unclear. The germline V gene has CDR1 LGHNA and CDR2 YSLEER. V was cut by 0 bases and J by 3 bases, with 6 bases left in between. The CDR3 extends over 14 amino acids. CDR3 in DNA: TGCGCCAGCAGCCAAGACATTTTCTACAATGAGCAGTTCTTC. It yields the protein CASSQDIFYNEQFF.